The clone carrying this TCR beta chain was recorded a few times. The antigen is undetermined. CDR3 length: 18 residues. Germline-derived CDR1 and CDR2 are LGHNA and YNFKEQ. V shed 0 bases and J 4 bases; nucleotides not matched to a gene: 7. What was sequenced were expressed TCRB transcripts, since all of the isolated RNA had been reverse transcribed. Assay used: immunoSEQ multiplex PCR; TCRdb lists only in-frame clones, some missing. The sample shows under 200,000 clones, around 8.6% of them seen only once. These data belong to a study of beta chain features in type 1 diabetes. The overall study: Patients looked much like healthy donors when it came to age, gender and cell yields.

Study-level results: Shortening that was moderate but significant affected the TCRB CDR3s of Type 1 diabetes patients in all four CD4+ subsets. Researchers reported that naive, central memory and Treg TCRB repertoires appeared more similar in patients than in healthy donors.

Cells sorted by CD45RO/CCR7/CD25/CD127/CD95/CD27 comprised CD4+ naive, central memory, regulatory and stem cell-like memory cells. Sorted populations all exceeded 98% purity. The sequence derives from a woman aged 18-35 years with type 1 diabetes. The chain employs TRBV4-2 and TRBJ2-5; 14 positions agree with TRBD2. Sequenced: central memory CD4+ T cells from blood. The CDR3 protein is CASSQDPGTSGSPETQYF. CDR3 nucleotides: TGTGCCAGCAGCCAAGATCCGGGGACTAGCGGGAGCCCAGAGACCCAGTACTTC.